A single sample is the source of the 21 T cell receptor beta chains below, sequenced in a study of T cells in Graves' hyperthyroidism and ophthalmopathy. It was RNA transcripts that yielded the amplified TCR beta CDR3 regions. First-round RT-PCR with HTBI primers amplified the TCR CDR3 region. MiXCR, run by TCRdb on the multiplex PCR reads, gives a single entry per CDR3 protein. Of about 380,000 distinct CDR3 sequences in the sample, less than 20% were seen once. The sample consisted of blood. The receptors derive from a man in his late teens or twenties with Graves' ophthalmopathy.

This clonotype occurred many times. V and J are TRBV3-1 and TRBJ1-5, with D possibly matching TRBD1 (5 bases). Trimming took 0 bases from V and 5 from J, leaving 11 bases between them. This CDR3 comprises 15 residues. Germline values: CDR1 LGHDT, CDR2 YNNKEL (reference sequence). This chain's CDR3 is CASSQDILGDQPQHF. The CDR3 nucleotides read TGTGCCAGCAGCCAAGACATCCTGGGGGATCAGCCCCAGCATTTT. Full variable domain (remainder filled in from reference TRBV3-1 and TRBJ1-5): DTAVSQTPKYLVTQMGNDKSIKCEQNLGHDTMYWYKQDSKKFLKIMFSYNNKELIINETVPNRFSPKSPDKAHLNLHINSLELGDSAVYFCASSQDILGDQPQHFGDGTRLSIL.

Turning to this clonotype: A much larger clonotype is one base distant, so this may be a read error. This rearrangement joins TRBV6-1 to TRBJ1-6; 7 nucleotides line up with TRBD1. Germline V gene sequence: CDR1 MNHNS, CDR2 SASEGT. The CDR3 sequence is 14 residues long. With 11 bases clipped from V and 10 bases from J, the junction kept 14 bases outside the gene matches. This chain's CDR3 is CASAMEQGTSPLHF. The CDR3 DNA is TGTGCCTCCGCCATGGAACAGGGGACATCACCCCTCCACTTT.

The rearrangement links TRBV5-6 to TRBJ2-1, with D possibly matching TRBD1 (5 bases). The ends were cut back, 1 base at V and 5 bases at J, with 13 bases in the middle. This CDR3 has 15 amino acids. The germline CDR1 and CDR2 sequences are SGHDT and YYEEEE. In DNA form, the CDR3 reads TGTGCCAGCAGCTTGAGGGGTTATCCACACAATGAGCAGTTCTTC. Translated, it gives CASSLRGYPHNEQFF.

This clonotype was seen ten or more times. The rearrangement links TRBV19 to TRBJ2-7; D is unclear. Germline assignment: CDR1 LNHDA and CDR2 SQIVND (reference sequence). The CDR3 covers 13 residues. With 3 bases removed from V and 0 bases from J, the gap between germline ends came to 6 bases. CDR3 nucleotide sequence: TGTGCCAGTAGTATCGTCACCTCCTACGAGCAGTACTTC. Its translation is CASSIVTSYEQYF. Together with reference TRBV19 and TRBJ2-7, the CDR3 gives the full variable domain: DGGITQSPKYLFRKEGQNVTLSCEQNLNHDAMYWYRQDPGQGLRLIYYSQIVNDFQKGDIAEGYSVSREKKESFPLTVTSAQKNPTAFYLCASSIVTSYEQYFGPGTRLTVT.

This clonotype was observed many times. The CDR3 DNA reads TGTGCCAGCAGCCCCCAAGGGGGGACAGGGCCCTACGAGCAGTACTTC. Its protein product is CASSPQGGTGPYEQYF. V gene TRBV7-9 combines with J gene TRBJ2-7; TRBD1 agrees at 9 bases. This CDR3 comprises 16 residues. Germline V gene lookup returns CDR1 SEHNR and CDR2 FQNEAQ (reference sequence). V lost 5 bases, J lost 2 bases, and 10 bases stayed unmatched.

In regard to this clonotype: This may be a read error: a much more frequent sequence differs by one nucleotide. The chain employs TRBV6-1 and TRBJ2-3; TRBD1 agrees at 8 bases. The V gene end was trimmed by 2 bases and the J gene end by 1 base; junction bases not matched to a gene: 2. The CDR3 runs to 15 residues. CDR1 and CDR2 (germline): MNHNS, SASEGT. Written as DNA, the CDR3 is TGTGCCAGCAGTGAACGGGGACAGGGCACAGATACGCAGTATTTT. Protein: CASSERGQGTDTQYF.

This clonotype occurred many times. The chain carries TRBV5-1 and TRBJ2-7; 11 bases line up with TRBD2. J was trimmed by 1 base and V by 1 base; bases with no gene match: 4. Germline V gene lookup returns CDR1 SGHRS and CDR2 YFSETQ. The length of the CDR3 is 16 residues. CDR3: CASSLMSSGGSYEQYF. The CDR3 DNA is TGCGCCAGCAGCTTGATGTCTAGCGGGGGGTCCTACGAGCAGTACTTC.

This clonotype was picked up many times. The chain carries TRBV2 and TRBJ2-5; 8 bases are a match to TRBD1. The trim removed 3 bases at V and 7 bases at J, leaving 7 bases unmatched. The CDR3 length is 14 residues. Germline lookup yields CDR1 SNHLY and CDR2 FYNNEI. Here the CDR3 reads CASSEVQGAMTQYF. DNA for the CDR3: TGTGCCAGCAGTGAGGTCCAGGGGGCTATGACCCAGTACTTC. The whole variable domain, remainder taken from reference TRBV2 and TRBJ2-5, is EPEVTQTPSHQVTQMGQEVILRCVPISNHLYFYWYRQILGQKVEFLVSFYNNEISEKSEIFDDQFSVERPDGSNFTLKIRSTKLEDSAMYFCASSEVQGAMTQYFGPGTRLLVL.

This clonotype has more than one count but fewer than ten. The chain carries TRBV6-1 and TRBJ1-1, with D hard to call. Germline assignment: CDR1 MNHNS and CDR2 SASEGT. Trimming took 8 bases from V and 6 from J, leaving 16 bases between them. This CDR3 has 13 residues. In nucleotides, the CDR3 is TGTGCCAGCGAGGGAAATTCGAGGGCTGAAGCTTTCTTT. Translation gives CASEGNSRAEAFF.

There are many counts of this clonotype. The chain uses TRBV3-1 and TRBJ1-2; D is perhaps TRBD1 (6 bases). The CDR3 sequence is 13 residues long. Germline-derived CDR1 and CDR2 are LGHDT and YNNKEL (reference sequence). The V gene lost 2 bases and the J gene lost 4 bases, with 8 bases spanning the gap. The CDR3 coding sequence is TGTGCCAGCAGCCAACAGGGGTTCTATGGCTACACCTTC. Protein product: CASSQQGFYGYTF.

The sample holds a few counts of this clonotype. V usage is TRBV7-8 and J usage is TRBJ1-5; 8 nucleotides align to TRBD1. CDR1 and CDR2 (germline): SGHVS, FQNEAQ. This CDR3 is built from 15 residues. V shed 5 bases, J shed 1 base, and the junction held 4 bases outside the gene matches. The CDR3 sequence: CASSRRDRSNQPQHF. The CDR3 DNA reads as TGTGCCAGCAGCCGCCGGGACAGGAGCAATCAGCCCCAGCATTTT.

This clonotype has a handful of counts. V gene TRBV29-1 combines with J gene TRBJ2-7; D is uncertain. This CDR3 comprises 13 residues. Trimming cost V 0 bases and J 0 bases, with 6 bases left between them. Germline CDR1 is SQVTM and CDR2 is ANQGSEA. The CDR3 DNA is TGCAGCGTTGAAGATAATAACTCCTACGAGCAGTACTTC. Translating it yields CSVEDNNSYEQYF.

Many counts were recorded for this clonotype. The rearrangement joins TRBV6-1 to TRBJ2-7, with 10 bases aligning to TRBD1. J gave up 4 bases and V 6 bases, and 3 bases lay outside the gene matches. The CDR3 consists of 13 residues. Germline CDR1 is MNHNS and CDR2 is SASEGT. The CDR3 spells CASRRGQGYEQYF. As DNA, the CDR3 is TGTGCCAGCAGGCGGGGACAGGGGTACGAGCAGTACTTC.

This clonotype was picked up one time. J is TRBJ2-1 and V is TRBV12-3 or TRBV12-4; D gene uncertain. V dropped 1 base and J dropped 10 bases, with 11 bases sitting between them. The length of the CDR3 is 13 residues. CDR3 sequence reads: CASSLGGVGEQFF. The DNA of the CDR3 is TGTGCCAGCAGTTTAGGAGGAGTAGGGGAGCAGTTCTTC.

This clonotype has just a few counts. The DNA for the CDR3 is TGTGCCAGCAGCCACCCCGGGACGGCGAAAGAGACCCAGTACTTC. It specifies CASSHPGTAKETQYF. The V call is TRBV3-1, the J call TRBJ2-5; D may be TRBD1 or TRBD2 (5 bases each). CDR1 and CDR2 from the germline V gene are LGHDT and YNNKEL (reference sequence). CDR3 length: 15 residues. V was trimmed by 3 bases and J by 3 bases, leaving 14 bases between them.

This clonotype was observed many times. The genes are TRBV5-1 and TRBJ2-1; D may be TRBD1 or TRBD2 (6 bases each). V was cut by 4 bases and J by 0 bases, with 17 bases left in between. The CDR3 runs to 17 residues. Per germline, CDR1 SGHRS and CDR2 YFSETQ. CDR3: CASSPGADGFSYNEQFF. CDR3 DNA sequence: TGCGCCAGCAGCCCGGGGGCGGACGGGTTCTCCTACAATGAGCAGTTCTTC.

Only a few counts were recorded for this clonotype. The chain employs TRBV2 and TRBJ2-7; D is uncertain. The germline gives CDR1 SNHLY, CDR2 FYNNEI. The V end lost 7 bases, the J end lost 12 bases, and 25 bases lay between the germline ends. CDR3 size: 14 residues. DNA of the CDR3: TGTGCCAGCAAAGTCAATCGGGTCCAGCTCGCAGCGTACTTC. Translated: CASKVNRVQLAAYF.

This clonotype was counted many times. V usage is TRBV3-1 and J usage is TRBJ2-4; possibly TRBD1 or TRBD2 for D (5 bases each). CDR3 size: 15 residues. Germline V gene sequence: CDR1 LGHDT, CDR2 YNNKEL (reference sequence). Trimming pared 4 bases from V and 3 bases from J, leaving 13 bases between. For the CDR3, the DNA is TGTGCCAGCAGCCTTGAAGGGACCGGCAAAAACATTCAGTACTTC. It is translated as CASSLEGTGKNIQYF.

This clonotype was recorded a few times. J is TRBJ1-1 and V is TRBV19; D gene uncertain. V was trimmed by 4 bases and J by 0 bases, leaving 6 bases between them. This CDR3 region has 13 residues. Germline CDR1 reads LNHDA; CDR2 reads SQIVND (reference sequence). DNA of the CDR3: TGTGCCAGTAGTACAAAAATGAACACTGAAGCTTTCTTT. It translates to CASSTKMNTEAFF.

V is TRBV7-3 and J is TRBJ2-1; 15 bases are shared with TRBD2. The V gene's germline CDR1 is SGHTA and CDR2 FQGTGA. V shed 5 bases and J 8 bases; nucleotides not matched to a gene: 22. The CDR3 spans 21 residues. The CDR3 nucleotides read TGTGCCAGCAGCGAAACCGGGACTAGCGGGGGGCTCCAGGTGGGTCGCGATGAGCAGTTCTTC. Protein sequence: CASSETGTSGGLQVGRDEQFF.

In this sample, this clonotype turned up many times. CDR3 amino acids: CASSLIGKESTDTQYF. The CDR3 coding sequence is TGTGCCAGCAGCTTAATAGGGAAGGAAAGCACAGATACGCAGTATTTT. The chain carries TRBV7-3 and TRBJ2-3; D call uncertain. This CDR3 is built from 16 residues. CDR1 SGHTA and CDR2 FQGTGA come from the germline V gene. Trimming cost V 1 base and J 0 bases, with 11 bases left between them.